The clone carrying this T cell receptor (beta chain) has only one observation. The sample comes from a study of T cells in tumors after PD-1 blockade. Overall study context: Peripheral blood samples averaged 36,536 unique clonotypes and roughly 110,000 templates.

Trimming took off 6 bases at V and 5 bases at J, with 16 bases between the two ends. This CDR3 has 14 residues. Germline V gives CDR1 SGHDN, CDR2 FVKESK. Sequencing was performed with immunoSEQ multiplex PCR; in TCRdb, only in-frame clones are kept and a portion is missing. Among about 60,000 clones, roughly 70% were seen once, and the ten largest hold about 4.4%. The sample in question was PBMCs, obtained after anti-PD-1 treatment. This rearrangement joins TRBV14 to TRBJ2-5; D is perhaps TRBD2 (5 bases). The receptor's source is a human donor with basal cell carcinoma. The DNA for the CDR3 is TGTGCCAGCAGGGCATCGAGGGCATACGAGACCCAGTACTTC. Translation gives CASRASRAYETQYF. Based on the CDR3 plus reference TRBV14 and TRBJ2-5, the full variable domain is EAGVTQFPSHSVIEKGQTVTLRCDPISGHDNLYWYRRVMGKEIKFLLHFVKESKQDESGMPNNRFLAERTGGTYSTLKVQPAELEDSGVYFCASRASRAYETQYFGPGTRLLVL.